This paragraph reports one T cell receptor (beta chain). This record belongs to a study of shared clonotypes between healthy human individuals. Profiled with immunoSEQ multiplex PCR; TCRdb holds only in-frame clones, not every one. Of around 1 million clones in the sample, over 60% are singletons; the top ten hold roughly 1.5%. The origin of this receptor is a man aged 18 to 30 in good health. The sample was memory CD4+ T cells sorted from blood. As to subset: CD45RA-negative fraction.

CDR3 region: CASSVSGQITGELFF. DNA for the CDR3: TGTGCCAGCAGCGTATCGGGACAGATAACCGGGGAGCTGTTTTTT. This chain links TRBV9 with TRBJ2-2, with 7 bases that match TRBD1. Germline assignment: CDR1 SGDLS and CDR2 YYNGEE. The CDR3 runs to 15 residues. J gave up 5 bases and V 1 base, and 5 bases lay outside the gene matches.